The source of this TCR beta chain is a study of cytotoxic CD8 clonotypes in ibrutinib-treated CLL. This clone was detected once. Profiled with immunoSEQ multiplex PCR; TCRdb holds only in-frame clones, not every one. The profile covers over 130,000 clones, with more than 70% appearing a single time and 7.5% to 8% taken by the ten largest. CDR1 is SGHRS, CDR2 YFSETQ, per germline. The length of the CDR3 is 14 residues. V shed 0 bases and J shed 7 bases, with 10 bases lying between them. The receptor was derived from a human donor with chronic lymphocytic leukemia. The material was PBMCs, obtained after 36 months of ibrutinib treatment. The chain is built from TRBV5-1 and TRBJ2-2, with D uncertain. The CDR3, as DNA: TGCGCCAGCAGCTTGGCCTTCAAAGGCGGGGAGCTGTTTTTT. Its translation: CASSLAFKGGELFF.